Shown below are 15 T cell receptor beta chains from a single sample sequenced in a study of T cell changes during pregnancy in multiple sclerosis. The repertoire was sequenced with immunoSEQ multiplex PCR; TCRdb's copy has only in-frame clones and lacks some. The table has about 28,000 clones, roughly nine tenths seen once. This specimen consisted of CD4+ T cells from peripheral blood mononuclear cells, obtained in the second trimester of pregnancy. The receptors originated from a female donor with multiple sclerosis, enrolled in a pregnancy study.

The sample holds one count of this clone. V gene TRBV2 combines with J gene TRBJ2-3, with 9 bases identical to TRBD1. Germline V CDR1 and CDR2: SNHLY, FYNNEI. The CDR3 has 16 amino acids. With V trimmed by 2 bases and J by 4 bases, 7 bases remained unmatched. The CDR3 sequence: CASSEFDRGYADTQYF. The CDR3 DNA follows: TGTGCCAGCAGTGAATTTGACAGGGGGTACGCAGATACGCAGTATTTT.

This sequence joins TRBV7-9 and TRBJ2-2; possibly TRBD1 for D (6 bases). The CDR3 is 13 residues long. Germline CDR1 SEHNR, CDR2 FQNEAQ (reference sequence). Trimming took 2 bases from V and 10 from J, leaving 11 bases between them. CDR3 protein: CASSLFDRSELFF. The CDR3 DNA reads TGTGCCAGCAGCTTATTTGACAGGTCGGAGCTGTTTTTT.

CDR3 protein: CASSQGQGPDKAFF. The CDR3 DNA reads TGTGCCAGCAGCCAGGGACAGGGACCCGACAAGGCTTTCTTT. The J gene is TRBJ1-1, the V gene TRBV4-2, with 9 bases aligning to TRBD1. Germline assignment: CDR1 LGHNA and CDR2 YNFKEQ. There are 14 residues in the CDR3. V dropped 3 bases and J dropped 11; count of bases not matched to a gene: 10.

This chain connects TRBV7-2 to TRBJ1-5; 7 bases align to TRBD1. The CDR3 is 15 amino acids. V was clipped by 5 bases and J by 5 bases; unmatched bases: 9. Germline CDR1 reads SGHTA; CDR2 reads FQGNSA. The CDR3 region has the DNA TGTGCCAGCAGCCCCTCCACGGGACAGTATCAGCCCCAGCATTTT. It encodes CASSPSTGQYQPQHF.

CDR3 bases: TGTGCCGTAGGGGCCCTTGGGACTGAAGCTTTCTTT. Its protein is CAVGALGTEAFF. This rearrangement joins TRBV10-3 to TRBJ1-1, with D perhaps TRBD1 (5 bases). Trimming took off 11 bases at V and 5 bases at J, with 15 bases between the two ends. This CDR3 contains 12 residues. The germline CDR1 and CDR2 sequences are ENHRY and SYGVKD.

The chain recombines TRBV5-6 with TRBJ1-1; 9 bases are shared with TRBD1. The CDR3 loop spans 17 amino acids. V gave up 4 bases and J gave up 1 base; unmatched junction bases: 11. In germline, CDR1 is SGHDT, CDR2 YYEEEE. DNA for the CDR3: TGTGCCAGCAGCACAACCAGCCCGGGACAGGGGAACACTGAAGCTTTCTTT. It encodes CASSTTSPGQGNTEAFF. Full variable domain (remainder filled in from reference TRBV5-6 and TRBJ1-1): DAGVTQSPTHLIKTRGQQVTLRCSPKSGHDTVSWYQQALGQGPQFIFQYYEEEERQRGNFPDRFSGHQFPNYSSELNVNALLLGDSALYLCASSTTSPGQGNTEAFFGQGTRLTVV.

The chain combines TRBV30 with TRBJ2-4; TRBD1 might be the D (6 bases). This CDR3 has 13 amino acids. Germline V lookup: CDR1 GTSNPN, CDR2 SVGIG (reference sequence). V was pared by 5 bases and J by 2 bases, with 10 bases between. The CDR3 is CAWEGVTKNIQYF. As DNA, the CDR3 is TGTGCCTGGGAGGGGGTTACCAAAAACATTCAGTACTTC.

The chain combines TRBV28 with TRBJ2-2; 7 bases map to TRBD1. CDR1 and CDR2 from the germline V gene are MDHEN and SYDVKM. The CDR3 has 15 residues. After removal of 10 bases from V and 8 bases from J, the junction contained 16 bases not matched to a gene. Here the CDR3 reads CATYSRTGGRGELFF. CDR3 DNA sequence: TGTGCCACCTACTCCCGGACAGGTGGTAGGGGGGAGCTGTTTTTT.

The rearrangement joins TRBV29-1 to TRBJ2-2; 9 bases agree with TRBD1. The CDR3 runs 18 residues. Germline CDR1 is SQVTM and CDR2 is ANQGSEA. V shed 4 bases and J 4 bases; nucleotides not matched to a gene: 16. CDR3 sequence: CSVGSGQGSPLGTGELFF. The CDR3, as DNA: TGCAGCGTTGGTTCGGGACAGGGAAGCCCCTTGGGCACCGGGGAGCTGTTTTTT.

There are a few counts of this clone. CDR3 sequence (DNA): TGCGCCAGCAGGCGAGGGATTAACACAGATACGCAGTATTTT. Protein product: CASRRGINTDTQYF. The rearrangement uses TRBV5-1 and TRBJ2-3; TRBD2 is a possible D gene (5 bases). CDR1 is SGHRS, CDR2 YFSETQ, per germline. Trimming pared 5 bases from V and 2 bases from J, leaving 12 bases between. This CDR3 is 14 amino acids long. The entire variable domain, with the rest obtained from reference TRBV5-1 and TRBJ2-3, is as follows: KAGVTQTPRYLIKTRGQQVTLSCSPISGHRSVSWYQQTPGQGLQFLFEYFSETQRNKGNFPGRFSGRQFSNSRSEMNVSTLELGDSALYLCASRRGINTDTQYFGPGTRLTVL.

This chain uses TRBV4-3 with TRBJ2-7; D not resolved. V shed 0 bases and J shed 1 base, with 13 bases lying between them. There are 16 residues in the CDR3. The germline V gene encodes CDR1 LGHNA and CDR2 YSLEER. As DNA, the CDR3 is TGCGCCAGCAGCCAAGATCTAAGACGGGTGTCCTACGAGCAGTACTTC. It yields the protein CASSQDLRRVSYEQYF.

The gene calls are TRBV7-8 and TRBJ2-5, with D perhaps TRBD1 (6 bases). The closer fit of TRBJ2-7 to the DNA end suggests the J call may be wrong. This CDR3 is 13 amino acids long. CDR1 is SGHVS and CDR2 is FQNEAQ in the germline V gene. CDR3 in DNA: TGTGCCAGCAGCTCAGGGACAATCTACGAGCAGTACTTC. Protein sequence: CASSSGTIYEQYF.

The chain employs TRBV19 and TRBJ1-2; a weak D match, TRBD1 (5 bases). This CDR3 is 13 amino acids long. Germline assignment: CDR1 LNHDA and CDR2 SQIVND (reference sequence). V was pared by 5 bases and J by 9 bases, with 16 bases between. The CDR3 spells CASSVRRQGSYTF. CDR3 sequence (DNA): TGTGCCAGTAGTGTACGGCGCCAGGGAAGCTACACCTTC.

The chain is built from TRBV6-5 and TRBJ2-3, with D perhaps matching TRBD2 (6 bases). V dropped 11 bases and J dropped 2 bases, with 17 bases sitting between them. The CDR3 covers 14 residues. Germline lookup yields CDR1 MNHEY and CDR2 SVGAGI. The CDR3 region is CAVAAGLTTDTQYF. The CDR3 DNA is TGTGCCGTTGCCGCGGGACTCACCACAGATACGCAGTATTTT.

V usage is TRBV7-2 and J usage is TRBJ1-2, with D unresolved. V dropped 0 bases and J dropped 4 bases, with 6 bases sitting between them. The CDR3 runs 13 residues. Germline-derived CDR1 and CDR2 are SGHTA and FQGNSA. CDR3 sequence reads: CASSLAALYGYTF. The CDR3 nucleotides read TGTGCCAGCAGCTTAGCAGCCCTCTATGGCTACACCTTC.